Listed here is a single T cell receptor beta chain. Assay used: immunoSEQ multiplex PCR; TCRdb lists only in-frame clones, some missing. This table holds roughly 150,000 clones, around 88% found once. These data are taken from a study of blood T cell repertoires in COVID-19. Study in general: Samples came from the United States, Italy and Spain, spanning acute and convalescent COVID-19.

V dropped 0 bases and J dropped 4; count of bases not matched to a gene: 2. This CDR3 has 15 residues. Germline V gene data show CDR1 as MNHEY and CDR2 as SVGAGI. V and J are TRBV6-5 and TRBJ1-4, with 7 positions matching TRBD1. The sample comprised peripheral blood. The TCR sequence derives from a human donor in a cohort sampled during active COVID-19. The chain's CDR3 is CASSYSRGNNEKLFF. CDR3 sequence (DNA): TGTGCCAGCAGTTACTCCAGGGGGAATAATGAAAAACTGTTTTTT.